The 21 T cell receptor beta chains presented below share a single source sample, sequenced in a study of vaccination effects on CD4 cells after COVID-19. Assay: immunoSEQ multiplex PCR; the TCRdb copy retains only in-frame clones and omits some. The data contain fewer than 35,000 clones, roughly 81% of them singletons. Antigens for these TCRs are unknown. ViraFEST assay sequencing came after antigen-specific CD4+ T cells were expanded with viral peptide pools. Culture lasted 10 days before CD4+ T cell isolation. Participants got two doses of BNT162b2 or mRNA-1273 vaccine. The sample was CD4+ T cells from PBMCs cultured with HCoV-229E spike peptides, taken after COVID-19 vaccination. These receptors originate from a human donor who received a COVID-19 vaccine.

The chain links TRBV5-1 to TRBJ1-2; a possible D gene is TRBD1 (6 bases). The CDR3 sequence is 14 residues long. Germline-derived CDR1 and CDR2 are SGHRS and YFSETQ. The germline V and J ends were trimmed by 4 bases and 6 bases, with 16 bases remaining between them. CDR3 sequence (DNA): TGCGCCAGCAGCGAGCAGGGGTGGAGCGATGGCTACACCTTC. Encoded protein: CASSEQGWSDGYTF. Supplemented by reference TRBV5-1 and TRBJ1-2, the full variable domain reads KAGVTQTPRYLIKTRGQQVTLSCSPISGHRSVSWYQQTPGQGLQFLFEYFSETQRNKGNFPGRFSGRQFSNSRSEMNVSTLELGDSALYLCASSEQGWSDGYTFGSGTRLTVV.

The CDR3 spells CASSLASRGKETQYF. The CDR3 DNA sequence: TGTGCCAGCAGCTTAGCAAGTCGAGGAAAAGAGACCCAGTACTTC. V and J are TRBV7-2 and TRBJ2-5; D remains unclear. V dropped 0 bases and J dropped 3 bases, with 11 bases sitting between them. The germline gives CDR1 SGHTA, CDR2 FQGNSA. This CDR3 has 15 amino acids.

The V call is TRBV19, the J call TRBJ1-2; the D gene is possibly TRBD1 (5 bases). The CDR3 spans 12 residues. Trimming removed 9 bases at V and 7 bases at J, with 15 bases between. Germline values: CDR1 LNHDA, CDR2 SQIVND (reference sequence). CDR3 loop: CASGGRDSGYTF. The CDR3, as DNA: TGTGCCAGCGGGGGGAGGGACTCTGGCTACACCTTC.

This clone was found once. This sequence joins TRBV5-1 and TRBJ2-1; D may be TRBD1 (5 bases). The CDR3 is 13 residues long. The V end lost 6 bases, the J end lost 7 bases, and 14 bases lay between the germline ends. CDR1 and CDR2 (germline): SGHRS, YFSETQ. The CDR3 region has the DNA TGCGCCAGCATGGTAGGGGTAGAGAATGAGCAGTTCTTC. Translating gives CASMVGVENEQFF.

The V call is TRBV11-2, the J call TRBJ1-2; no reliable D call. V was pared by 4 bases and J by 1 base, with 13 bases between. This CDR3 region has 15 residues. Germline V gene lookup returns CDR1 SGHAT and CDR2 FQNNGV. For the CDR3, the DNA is TGTGCCAGCAGCTATATCGGTAGGGATAACTATGGCTACACCTTC. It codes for CASSYIGRDNYGYTF. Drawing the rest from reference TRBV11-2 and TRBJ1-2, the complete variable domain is EAGVAQSPRYKIIEKRQSVAFWCNPISGHATLYWYQQILGQGPKLLIQFQNNGVVDDSQLPKDRFSAERLKGVDSTLKIQPAKLEDSAVYLCASSYIGRDNYGYTFGSGTRLTVV.

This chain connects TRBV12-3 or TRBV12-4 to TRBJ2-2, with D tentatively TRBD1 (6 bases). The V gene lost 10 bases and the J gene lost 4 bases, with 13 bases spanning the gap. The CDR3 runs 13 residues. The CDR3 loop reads CATTGWITGELFF. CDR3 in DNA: TGTGCCACTACAGGGTGGATCACCGGGGAGCTGTTTTTT.

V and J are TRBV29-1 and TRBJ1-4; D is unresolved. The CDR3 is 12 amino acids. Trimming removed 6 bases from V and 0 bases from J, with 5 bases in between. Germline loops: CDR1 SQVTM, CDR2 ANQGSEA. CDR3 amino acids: CSVQTTNEKLFF. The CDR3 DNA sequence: TGCAGCGTACAAACAACTAATGAAAAACTGTTTTTT.

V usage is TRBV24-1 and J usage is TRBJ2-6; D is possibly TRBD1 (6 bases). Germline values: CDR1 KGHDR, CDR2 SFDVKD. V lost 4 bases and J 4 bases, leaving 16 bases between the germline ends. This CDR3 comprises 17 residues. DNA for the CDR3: TGTGCCACCAGTGACCCCCCGGGACAAGCCGGGGCCAACGTCCTGACTTTC. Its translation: CATSDPPGQAGANVLTF.

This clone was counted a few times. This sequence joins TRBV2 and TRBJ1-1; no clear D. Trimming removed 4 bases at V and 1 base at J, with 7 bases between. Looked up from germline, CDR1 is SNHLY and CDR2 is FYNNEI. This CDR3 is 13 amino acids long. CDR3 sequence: CASSVVENTEAFF. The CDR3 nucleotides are TGTGCCAGCAGTGTGGTGGAGAACACTGAAGCTTTCTTT.

The CDR3 reads CASSPMTGLTGANVLTF. The DNA for the CDR3 is TGTGCCAGCAGCCCTATGACAGGTCTGACCGGGGCCAACGTCCTGACTTTC. The chain couples TRBV6-2 or TRBV6-3 to TRBJ2-6; possibly TRBD1 for D (6 bases). Trimming stripped 6 bases from V and 4 bases from J, with 19 bases between. This CDR3 is 17 amino acids long. Per germline, CDR1 MNHEY and CDR2 SVGEGT.

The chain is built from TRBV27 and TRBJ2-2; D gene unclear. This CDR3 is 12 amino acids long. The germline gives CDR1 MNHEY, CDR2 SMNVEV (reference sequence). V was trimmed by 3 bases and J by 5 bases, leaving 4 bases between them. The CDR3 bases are TGTGCCAGCAGTTTCTGGACCGGGGAGCTGTTTTTT. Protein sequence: CASSFWTGELFF.

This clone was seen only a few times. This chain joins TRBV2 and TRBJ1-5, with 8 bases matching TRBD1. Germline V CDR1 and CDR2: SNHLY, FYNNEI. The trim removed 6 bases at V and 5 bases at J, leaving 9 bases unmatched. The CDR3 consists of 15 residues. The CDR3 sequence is CASRGDRSQHQPQHF. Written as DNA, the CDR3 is TGTGCCAGCAGAGGGGACAGGAGCCAACATCAGCCCCAGCATTTT. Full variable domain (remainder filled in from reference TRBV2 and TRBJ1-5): EPEVTQTPSHQVTQMGQEVILRCVPISNHLYFYWYRQILGQKVEFLVSFYNNEISEKSEIFDDQFSVERPDGSNFTLKIRSTKLEDSAMYFCASRGDRSQHQPQHFGDGTRLSIL.

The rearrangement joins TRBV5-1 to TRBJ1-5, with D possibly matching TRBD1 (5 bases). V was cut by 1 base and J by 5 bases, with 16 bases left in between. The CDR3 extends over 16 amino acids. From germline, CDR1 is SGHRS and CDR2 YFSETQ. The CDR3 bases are TGCGCCAGCAGCTTGATTCCAGGACATTCTTATCAGCCCCAGCATTTT. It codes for CASSLIPGHSYQPQHF.

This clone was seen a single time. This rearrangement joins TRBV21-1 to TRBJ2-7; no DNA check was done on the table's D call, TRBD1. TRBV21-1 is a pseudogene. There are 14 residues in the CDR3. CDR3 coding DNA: TGTGCCAGCAGCAAGGGGACAGGGCAAGGCGAGCAGTACTTC. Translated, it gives CASSKGTGQGEQYF.

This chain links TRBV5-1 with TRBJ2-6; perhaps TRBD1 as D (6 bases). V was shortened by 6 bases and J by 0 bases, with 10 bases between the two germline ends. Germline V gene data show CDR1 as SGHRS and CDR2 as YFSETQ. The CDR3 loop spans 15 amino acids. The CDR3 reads CASNQGTSGANVLTF. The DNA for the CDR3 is TGCGCCAGCAACCAGGGGACCTCTGGGGCCAACGTCCTGACTTTC.

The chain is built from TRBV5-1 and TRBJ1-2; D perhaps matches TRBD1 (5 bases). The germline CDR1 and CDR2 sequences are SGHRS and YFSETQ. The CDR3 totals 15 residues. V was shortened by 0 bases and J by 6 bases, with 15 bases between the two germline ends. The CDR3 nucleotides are TGCGCCAGCAGCTTGGTCCCAGGGTTTATAGATGGCTACACCTTC. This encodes CASSLVPGFIDGYTF.

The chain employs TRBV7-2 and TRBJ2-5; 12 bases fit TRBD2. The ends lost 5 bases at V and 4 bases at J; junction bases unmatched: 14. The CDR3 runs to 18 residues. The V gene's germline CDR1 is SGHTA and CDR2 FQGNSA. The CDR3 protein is CASSPDLLAGGIGETQYF. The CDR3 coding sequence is TGTGCCAGCAGCCCGGACTTACTAGCGGGAGGAATCGGAGAGACCCAGTACTTC.

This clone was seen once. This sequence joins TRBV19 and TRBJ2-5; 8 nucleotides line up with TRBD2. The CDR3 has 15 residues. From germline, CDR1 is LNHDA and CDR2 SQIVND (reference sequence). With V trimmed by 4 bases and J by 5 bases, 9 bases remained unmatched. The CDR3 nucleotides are TGTGCCAGTAGTACCGGGACTAGTGTGGTGGAGACCCAGTACTTC. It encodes CASSTGTSVVETQYF.

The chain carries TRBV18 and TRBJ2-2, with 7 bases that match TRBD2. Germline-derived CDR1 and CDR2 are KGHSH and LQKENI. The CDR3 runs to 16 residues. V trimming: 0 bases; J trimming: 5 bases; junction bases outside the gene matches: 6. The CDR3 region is CASSPPGGSGTGELFF. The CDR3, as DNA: TGTGCCAGCTCACCACCGGGCGGGAGCGGGACCGGGGAGCTGTTTTTT.

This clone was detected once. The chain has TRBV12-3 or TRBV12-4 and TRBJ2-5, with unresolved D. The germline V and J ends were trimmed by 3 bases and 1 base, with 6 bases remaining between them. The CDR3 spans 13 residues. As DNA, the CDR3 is TGTGCCAGCAGTTTTGGTCCCCAAGAGACCCAGTACTTC. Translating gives CASSFGPQETQYF.

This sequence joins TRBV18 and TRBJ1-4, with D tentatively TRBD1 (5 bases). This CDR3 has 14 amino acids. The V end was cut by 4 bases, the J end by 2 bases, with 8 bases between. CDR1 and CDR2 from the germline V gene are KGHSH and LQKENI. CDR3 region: CASSQGATNEKLFF. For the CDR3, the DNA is TGTGCCAGCTCACAAGGGGCGACTAATGAAAAACTGTTTTTT.